The 11 T cell receptor beta chains below all came from one sample that was sequenced in a study of T-cell memory formation after mild COVID-19. Via MiXCR, TCRdb re-called the 5' RACE reads, giving one row per CDR3 protein. Of 400,000 or so distinct CDR3 sequences detected, around 20% appear once; the ten largest clones hold 8.4%. Source material: PBMCs or a T cell subset sorted from them (not recorded which). These receptors originate from an adult woman who had mild COVID-19 (a few samples of this study predate the infection). Cell type and time point are not known.

The chain links TRBV4-2 to TRBJ2-5, with D possibly being TRBD1 (6 bases). Trimming pared 0 bases from V and 1 base from J, leaving 9 bases between. Germline V gene data show CDR1 as LGHNA and CDR2 as YNFKEQ. This CDR3 contains 15 residues. CDR3 sequence: CASSQDWTVQETQYF. CDR3 bases: TGTGCCAGCAGCCAAGATTGGACAGTCCAAGAGACCCAGTACTTC.

The chain links TRBV10-1 to TRBJ2-7; TRBD1 aligns across 8 bases. Germline CDR1 WNHNN, CDR2 SYGVQD (reference sequence). The CDR3 consists of 15 residues. V shed 5 bases, J shed 2 bases, and the junction held 8 bases outside the gene matches. CDR3 loop: CASSITGGPPYEQYF. The DNA for the CDR3 is TGCGCCAGCAGTATTACAGGGGGACCTCCCTACGAGCAGTACTTC.

The sample holds a few counts of this clonotype. This chain joins TRBV20-1 and TRBJ2-3, with 10 bases matching TRBD2. After removal of 3 bases from V and 4 bases from J, the junction contained 7 bases not matched to a gene. The germline gives CDR1 DFQATT, CDR2 SNEGSKA (reference sequence). CDR3 size: 15 residues. CDR3 bases: TGCAGTGCTAGGGCTGGGACTAGCGAGGCAGATACGCAGTATTTT. The encoded protein is CSARAGTSEADTQYF.

This clonotype was counted at least ten times. V gene TRBV19 combines with J gene TRBJ2-1; D tentatively reads TRBD1 or TRBD2 (5 bases each). Germline CDR1 LNHDA, CDR2 SQIVND (reference sequence). Between the trimmed V and J ends, which lost 5 bases and 2 bases, there was a span of 10 bases. CDR3 size: 14 residues. The CDR3 sequence: CASSPGTTYNEQFF. The CDR3 nucleotides are TGTGCCAGTAGTCCTGGGACCACCTACAATGAGCAGTTCTTC.

This clonotype was picked up a small number of times. V usage is TRBV4-2 and J usage is TRBJ2-1; 7 bases are shared with TRBD2. CDR3 length: 16 residues. Unmatched junction bases numbered 10, after V lost 0 bases and J lost 8 bases. CDR1 is LGHNA and CDR2 is YNFKEQ in the germline V gene. The chain's CDR3 is CASSQDLAGARYEQFF. CDR3 coding DNA: TGTGCCAGCAGCCAAGATCTTGCGGGAGCTAGGTATGAGCAGTTCTTC.

This clonotype appeared a few times. The V gene is TRBV4-2, the J gene TRBJ1-1; the match to TRBD1 covers 8 bases. The CDR3 spans 15 residues. J gave up 3 bases and V 4 bases, and 7 bases lay outside the gene matches. CDR1 and CDR2 from the germline V gene are LGHNA and YNFKEQ. The CDR3 region is CASSPGQGEDTEAFF. The CDR3 DNA reads TGTGCCAGCAGCCCCGGACAGGGAGAGGACACTGAAGCTTTCTTT.

Only a few counts were recorded for this clonotype. This chain uses TRBV9 with TRBJ2-1, with TRBD2 matching over 14 bases. Losses at the gene ends were 0 bases for V and 6 bases for J; bases not matched to a gene: 5. CDR1 and CDR2 from the germline V gene are SGDLS and YYNGEE. The CDR3 sequence is 17 residues long. The CDR3 loop is CASSVEGLAGASNEQFF. In DNA, the CDR3 is TGTGCCAGCAGCGTAGAGGGACTAGCGGGAGCAAGCAATGAGCAGTTCTTC.

The rearrangement links TRBV12-3 or TRBV12-4 to TRBJ2-1; 10 positions match TRBD2. The end of the DNA aligns better with TRBJ2-7, so the J call may be wrong. The length of the CDR3 is 14 residues. CDR3 DNA sequence: TGTGCCAGCAGTTGGACTAGCGGTAACAATGAGCAGTACTTC. Translated, it gives CASSWTSGNNEQYF.

V is TRBV9 and J is TRBJ2-2; D is undetermined. CDR3 length equals 13 residues. Trimming pared 4 bases from V and 6 bases from J, leaving 10 bases between. Per germline, CDR1 SGDLS and CDR2 YYNGEE. The DNA of the CDR3 is TGTGCCAGCAGCCCCGCCCTGGCCGGGGAGCTGTTTTTT. This codes for CASSPALAGELFF. Complete variable domain (other parts from reference TRBV9 and TRBJ2-2): DSGVTQTPKHLITATGQRVTLRCSPRSGDLSVYWYQQSLDQGLQFLIQYYNGEERAKGNILERFSAQQFPDLHSELNLSSLELGDSALYFCASSPALAGELFFGEGSRLTVL.

The chain combines TRBV27 with TRBJ1-5, with D possibly TRBD1 on 5 matching bases. V dropped 1 base and J dropped 5 bases, with 9 bases sitting between them. CDR1 and CDR2 (germline): MNHEY, SMNVEV (reference sequence). This CDR3 spans 14 amino acids. The CDR3 sequence is CASSLWGTDQPQHF. As DNA, the CDR3 is TGTGCCAGCAGTTTATGGGGGACGGATCAGCCCCAGCATTTT.

This rearrangement joins TRBV20-1 to TRBJ1-5, with TRBD1 identical over 8 bases. V lost 2 bases to trimming and J lost 12 bases; unmatched junction nucleotides: 12. Germline lookup yields CDR1 DFQATT and CDR2 SNEGSKA (reference sequence). The CDR3 totals 14 residues. CDR3 nucleotides: TGCAGTGCTAGAACGAGGTCCGGACAGGGTCACCAGCATTTT. Translation: CSARTRSGQGHQHF.